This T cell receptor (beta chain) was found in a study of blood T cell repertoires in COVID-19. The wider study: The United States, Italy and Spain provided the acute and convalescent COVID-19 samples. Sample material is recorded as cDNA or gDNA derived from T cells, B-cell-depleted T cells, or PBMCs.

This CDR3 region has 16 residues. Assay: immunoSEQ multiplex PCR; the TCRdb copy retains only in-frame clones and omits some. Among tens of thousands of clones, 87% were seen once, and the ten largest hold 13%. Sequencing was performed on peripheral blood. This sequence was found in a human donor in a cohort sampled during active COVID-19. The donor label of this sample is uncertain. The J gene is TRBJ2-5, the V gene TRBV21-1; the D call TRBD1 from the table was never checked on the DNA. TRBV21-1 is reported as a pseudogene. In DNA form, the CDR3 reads TGTGCCAGCAGCCCCCGGGACAGGGAAATCCAAGAGACCCAGTACTTC. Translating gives CASSPRDREIQETQYF.